The 31 T cell receptor beta chains presented below share a single source sample, sequenced in a study of blood T cells in healthy people across ages. Through a sample-barcoded 5' primer and a J-beta primer mix, a second PCR was run for about 6 to 12 cycles. TCRdb recomputed calls from the 5' RACE reads with MiXCR, one row per CDR3 protein. The sample holds approximately 780,000 distinct CDR3 sequences; 25% to 30% are singletons and the top ten take around 3%. The same data also went into a second study, on T cells of mothers and their children.

Sequenced sample: blood. These receptors were taken from a boy younger than 18 in good health.

The chain combines TRBV6-5 with TRBJ1-4, with a weak D call TRBD1 (5 bases). This CDR3 is built from 13 residues. The V end was cut by 7 bases, the J end by 4 bases, with 10 bases between. Looked up from germline, CDR1 is MNHEY and CDR2 is SVGAGI. The CDR3, as DNA: TGTGCCAGCAAGGACACAAATAATGAAAAACTGTTTTTT. Its protein product is CASKDTNNEKLFF.

This clonotype was picked up many times. V and J are TRBV29-1 and TRBJ2-5; 12 nucleotides line up with TRBD2. J lost 7 bases, V lost 7 bases, and 1 base had no gene match. Germline loops: CDR1 SQVTM, CDR2 ANQGSEA. CDR3 size: 11 residues. The CDR3 loop is CSETSGGTQYF. DNA for the CDR3: TGCAGCGAGACTAGCGGGGGGACCCAGTACTTC.

The genes are TRBV7-9 and TRBJ1-6; TRBD1 aligns across 7 bases. There are 15 residues in the CDR3. Germline CDR1 SEHNR, CDR2 FQNEAQ (reference sequence). J lost 5 bases, V lost 5 bases, and 6 bases had no gene match. The CDR3 protein is CASSRDSVNNSPLHF. The DNA for the CDR3 is TGTGCCAGCAGCCGGGACAGCGTAAATAATTCACCCCTCCACTTT.

The chain carries TRBV7-2 and TRBJ2-1; TRBD2 might be the D (5 bases). Germline V gives CDR1 SGHTA, CDR2 FQGNSA. There are 13 residues in the CDR3. Trimming stripped 1 base from V and 5 bases from J, with 6 bases between. This chain's CDR3 is CASSLVGDNEQFF. For the CDR3, the DNA is TGTGCCAGCAGCTTAGTCGGGGACAATGAGCAGTTCTTC.

At least ten counts were recorded for this clonotype. J is TRBJ2-1 and V is TRBV10-3; 8 positions match TRBD2. Germline V gives CDR1 ENHRY, CDR2 SYGVKD. This CDR3 is 14 amino acids long. Losses at the gene ends were 8 bases for V and 7 bases for J; bases not matched to a gene: 10. The CDR3 bases are TGTGCCATCGAGGTAGCGGGGAAATCGAATGAGCAGTTCTTC. Amino acid sequence: CAIEVAGKSNEQFF.

This chain uses TRBV5-1 with TRBJ2-5; perhaps TRBD1 as D (6 bases). V was trimmed by 2 bases and J by 1 base, leaving 15 bases between them. The CDR3 sequence is 16 residues long. Germline loops: CDR1 SGHRS, CDR2 YFSETQ. CDR3 amino acids: CASSFTGMISQETQYF. The CDR3 region has the DNA TGCGCCAGCAGCTTCACAGGGATGATAAGCCAAGAGACCCAGTACTTC.

The chain joins TRBV4-1 to TRBJ2-1, with D tentatively TRBD1 (7 bases). This CDR3 comprises 16 residues. The germline V and J ends were trimmed by 3 bases and 0 bases, with 12 bases remaining between them. Germline CDR1 is MGHRA and CDR2 is YSYEKL. DNA of the CDR3: TGCGCCAGCAGCCAGGTGCGGGACAGCTCCTACAATGAGCAGTTCTTC. Residues: CASSQVRDSSYNEQFF.

The genes are TRBV7-9 and TRBJ2-1; 8 bases line up with TRBD1. Losses at the gene ends were 5 bases for V and 2 bases for J; bases not matched to a gene: 5. CDR3 length: 15 residues. CDR1 is SEHNR, CDR2 FQNEAQ, per germline (reference sequence). CDR3 DNA: TGTGCCAGCAGCCAAGGACAGGGCCCCTACAATGAGCAGTTCTTC. It encodes CASSQGQGPYNEQFF.

This clonotype has only a few counts. The chain combines TRBV5-1 with TRBJ1-6; the D is unclear. From germline, CDR1 is SGHRS and CDR2 YFSETQ. The CDR3 covers 14 residues. Trimming took 0 bases from V and 8 from J, leaving 9 bases between them. In nucleotides, the CDR3 is TGCGCCAGCAGCTTGGAGGGTAACGATTCACCCCTCCACTTT. Protein: CASSLEGNDSPLHF.

This clonotype was counted between two and nine times. The rearrangement joins TRBV12-3 or TRBV12-4 to TRBJ1-4, with D possibly TRBD1 on 5 matching bases. Trimming shortened V by 3 bases and J by 1 base, and 24 bases separated the two germline ends. The CDR3 covers 20 residues. The CDR3: CASSFYLQPLDGGTNEKLFF. The CDR3, as DNA: TGTGCCAGCAGTTTTTACCTCCAACCCCTGGACGGGGGAACTAATGAAAAACTGTTTTTT.

The chain couples TRBV29-1 to TRBJ1-1; D not certain. This CDR3 contains 13 residues. Germline assignment: CDR1 SQVTM and CDR2 ANQGSEA. Deletions cut 3 bases from V and 0 bases from J, with 8 bases between. The CDR3 region is CSVDRGLNTEAFF. Here the CDR3 DNA reads TGCAGCGTTGATCGCGGCCTGAACACTGAAGCTTTCTTT.

The chain carries TRBV10-3 and TRBJ2-5; D is undetermined. This CDR3 contains 13 residues. The germline V and J ends were trimmed by 10 bases and 0 bases, with 12 bases remaining between them. The germline V gene encodes CDR1 ENHRY and CDR2 SYGVKD. The CDR3 spells CATSRPDQETQYF. DNA for the CDR3: TGTGCCACATCACGTCCCGACCAAGAGACCCAGTACTTC.

This clonotype occurred a few times. A much bigger clone sits one base away, suggesting this may be a read error. The CDR3 carries no conserved terminal phenylalanine or tryptophan, so it likely arises from a read error. The chain joins TRBV7-3 to TRBJ1-1; D remains unclear. This CDR3 comprises 13 residues. CDR1 is SGHTA and CDR2 is FQGTGA in the germline V gene. V was pared by 2 bases and J by 3 bases, with 7 bases between. The CDR3 protein is CASSLLIDTEAFL. The CDR3 DNA reads as TGTGCCAGCAGCTTACTGATCGACACTGAAGCTTTCCTT.

The chain recombines TRBV12-3 or TRBV12-4 with TRBJ1-1, with D tentatively TRBD1 (5 bases). The CDR3 totals 13 residues. V was shortened by 10 bases and J by 4 bases, with 16 bases between the two germline ends. CDR3 protein: CAIDSGVATEAFF. The CDR3 DNA reads as TGTGCCATCGACTCGGGGGTGGCCACTGAAGCTTTCTTT.

This clonotype was counted a few times. This chain joins TRBV9 and TRBJ2-5; 8 bases align to TRBD2. This CDR3 has 18 residues. V trimming: 2 bases; J trimming: 2 bases; junction bases outside the gene matches: 14. CDR1 SGDLS and CDR2 YYNGEE come from the germline V gene. CDR3 protein: CASSVGLVPDGGQETQYF. CDR3 DNA: TGTGCCAGCAGCGTGGGACTAGTCCCCGACGGAGGGCAAGAGACCCAGTACTTC.

This clonotype was observed a few times. V and J are TRBV20-1 and TRBJ1-6, with D possibly matching TRBD1 (5 bases). V was pared by 1 base and J by 1 base, with 17 bases between. CDR3 size: 18 residues. Germline V gives CDR1 DFQATT, CDR2 SNEGSKA (reference sequence). This CDR3 is CSARGAGSIGSYNSPLHF. As DNA, the CDR3 is TGCAGTGCTAGAGGGGCAGGGTCGATCGGGTCCTATAATTCACCCCTCCACTTT.

The genes are TRBV11-2 and TRBJ2-1; 7 bases are a match to TRBD2. The germline gives CDR1 SGHAT, CDR2 FQNNGV. The V and J ends lost 5 bases and 4 bases, in that order; junction bases with no gene match: 11. This CDR3 spans 16 amino acids. The CDR3 DNA reads TGTGCCAGCAGCGGGAGCGGGGACGGAATTTACAATGAGCAGTTCTTC. Its protein is CASSGSGDGIYNEQFF.

The chain couples TRBV7-9 to TRBJ2-7; the D gene could be TRBD1 or TRBD2 (5 bases each). Germline assignment: CDR1 SEHNR and CDR2 FQNEAQ (reference sequence). V was pared by 3 bases and J by 0 bases, with 12 bases between. The CDR3 has 15 amino acids. CDR3 sequence (DNA): TGTGCCAGCAGCTTTGTTGGGGGAAACTCCTACGAGCAGTACTTC. Its translation is CASSFVGGNSYEQYF.

This clonotype has a handful of counts. The chain uses TRBV18 and TRBJ1-1; a weak D match, TRBD1 (6 bases). Trimming left V 0 bases short and J 1 base short, with 9 bases between. The CDR3 spans 15 residues. Germline V gene data show CDR1 as KGHSH and CDR2 as LQKENI. CDR3 loop: CASSPPGGRNTEAFF. The CDR3 DNA is TGTGCCAGCTCACCACCGGGGGGCCGGAACACTGAAGCTTTCTTT.

This clonotype was seen a handful of times. DNA for the CDR3: TGTGCCAGCAGTGAAGTAGGCTACGAGCAGTACTTC. Protein: CASSEVGYEQYF. The V gene is TRBV2, the J gene TRBJ2-7, with unresolved D. CDR1 and CDR2 from the germline V gene are SNHLY and FYNNEI. V shed 1 base and J shed 3 bases, with 4 bases lying between them. There are 12 residues in the CDR3.

This clonotype was picked up a small number of times. The chain is built from TRBV5-1 and TRBJ2-5; 7 bases map to TRBD1. This CDR3 region has 12 residues. J gave up 4 bases and V 7 bases, and 4 bases lay outside the gene matches. Germline V gene data show CDR1 as SGHRS and CDR2 as YFSETQ. The CDR3, as DNA: TGCGCCAGCCGACAGGGATCAGAGACCCAGTACTTC. This gives the protein CASRQGSETQYF.

The CDR3: CASAPTSGEETQYF. In nucleotides, the CDR3 is TGTGCCAGCGCCCCGACTAGCGGGGAAGAGACCCAGTACTTC. The rearrangement links TRBV4-2 to TRBJ2-5; TRBD2 aligns across 11 bases. From germline, CDR1 is LGHNA and CDR2 YNFKEQ. V trimming: 8 bases; J trimming: 3 bases; junction bases outside the gene matches: 5. The length of the CDR3 is 14 residues.

The sample holds a few counts of this clonotype. V is TRBV9 and J is TRBJ2-5, with D unclear. The J call is in doubt because the DNA end fits TRBJ2-1 better. Germline V gene data show CDR1 as SGDLS and CDR2 as YYNGEE. The CDR3 loop spans 15 amino acids. Written as DNA, the CDR3 is TGTGCCAGCAGCGTACAGGTGGACGGGTACAATGAGCAGTTCTTC. This translates into CASSVQVDGYNEQFF.

On this clonotype itself: A read error may produce the germline difference seen at one junction end. This CDR3 is CANSFGLIGETQYF. The CDR3 DNA follows: TGTGCCAACAGCTTCGGATTAATCGGGGAGACCCAGTACTTC. The chain has TRBV5-5 and TRBJ2-1; D gene unclear. The closer fit of TRBJ2-5 to the DNA end suggests the J call may be wrong. Per germline, CDR1 SGHKS and CDR2 YYEKEE (reference sequence). This CDR3 spans 14 amino acids.

V usage is TRBV11-2 and J usage is TRBJ1-2; 7 bases match TRBD1. Per the germline V gene, CDR1 is SGHAT and CDR2 is FQNNGV. Germline trimming cut 5 bases from V and 7 bases from J; bases unmatched to any gene: 10. The CDR3 is 14 residues long. CDR3 protein: CASSPLTGKLGYTF. CDR3 in DNA: TGTGCCAGCAGCCCCCTGACAGGGAAACTTGGCTACACCTTC.

This sequence joins TRBV7-9 and TRBJ2-3; D might be TRBD1 (5 bases). Germline V gives CDR1 SEHNR, CDR2 FQNEAQ (reference sequence). The CDR3 runs 15 residues. V lost 5 bases, J lost 4 bases, and 16 bases lay in between. The CDR3 sequence: CASSLGQGAADTQYF. CDR3 in DNA: TGTGCCAGCAGCCTGGGGCAGGGCGCGGCAGATACGCAGTATTTT.

The chain combines TRBV6-5 with TRBJ1-4; 11 nucleotides align to TRBD1. The CDR3 covers 15 residues. The germline V gene has CDR1 MNHEY and CDR2 SVGAGI. V trimming: 7 bases; J trimming: 3 bases; junction bases outside the gene matches: 4. The CDR3 is CASMDRGLANEKLFF. CDR3 in DNA: TGTGCCAGCATGGACAGGGGGCTTGCTAATGAAAAACTGTTTTTT.

This clonotype was observed a few times. The rearrangement links TRBV6-1 to TRBJ2-2; 14 bases are a match to TRBD2. The trim removed 6 bases at V and 7 bases at J, leaving 10 bases unmatched. This CDR3 contains 17 residues. Germline V gives CDR1 MNHNS, CDR2 SASEGT. The CDR3 nucleotides are TGTGCCAGCAGACGTACGGGACTAGCGGGGGAAGGCGGGGAGCTGTTTTTT. This translates into CASRRTGLAGEGGELFF.

This clonotype turned up a few times. J is TRBJ2-2 and V is TRBV4-1; D ambiguous. The CDR3 is 13 residues long. The V and J ends lost 1 base and 6 bases respectively, with 6 bases between them. Germline assignment: CDR1 MGHRA and CDR2 YSYEKL. The CDR3 DNA follows: TGCGCCAGCAGCCAAGGTCCGTCCGGGGAGCTGTTTTTT. Translation: CASSQGPSGELFF.

This clonotype was detected a few times. This chain joins TRBV27 and TRBJ2-5; TRBD2 is a possible D gene (6 bases). The CDR3 is made up of 15 amino acids. CDR1 and CDR2 (germline): MNHEY, SMNVEV (reference sequence). V lost 7 bases, J lost 0 bases, and 15 bases lay in between. The CDR3 is CASTRRRGYQETQYF. CDR3 DNA sequence: TGTGCCAGCACCAGACGACGGGGGTACCAAGAGACCCAGTACTTC.

The J gene is TRBJ2-3, the V gene TRBV6-5; no definite D call. Germline V gene sequence: CDR1 MNHEY, CDR2 SVGAGI. CDR3 size: 11 residues. V lost 8 bases, J lost 4 bases, and 7 bases lay in between. Here the CDR3 reads CASVGPDTQYF. In nucleotides, the CDR3 is TGTGCCAGCGTTGGGCCAGATACGCAGTATTTT.